Below, one T cell receptor (beta chain) is given with its context. Negative magnetic selection enriched total CD8+ T cells. UMI-labeled 5' RACE yielded the TCR beta libraries. Reanalyzing the 5' RACE reads, TCRdb keeps one entry per CDR3 protein, without DNA. Recorded for this sample: 5,600 or so distinct CDR3 sequences. CDR1 DFQATT and CDR2 SNEGSKA come from the germline V gene (reference sequence). The CDR3 is 17 residues long. The record originates from a study of human CD8 memory T cell subsets. The clonotype originates from a human donor in good health. This chain uses TRBV20-1 with TRBJ2-1; TCRdb names TRBD2, which stays unverified in the absence of DNA. The specimen sequenced was CD8+ effector memory T cells (TEM) sorted from PBMCs. Subset given: effector memory CD8 T cells, CCR7- CD45RO+ CD95+. The CDR3 spells CSAEGSSGSIGYNEQFF.